The rows below give T cell receptor beta chains drawn from one sample of a study of blood T cell repertoires in COVID-19. Here immunoSEQ multiplex PCR was the method, and the copy in TCRdb shows in-frame clones only, minus some. The data show 250,000 to 300,000 clones, about 89% seen once. The sequencing sample was made of peripheral blood. The receptor set was obtained from a woman aged 55-69 years with acute or convalescent COVID-19. Both conserved end residues are part of each CDR3. The order of the fields is V gene, D gene, J gene, clone size, CDR3 protein, CDR3 DNA. The D gene is left open where the match is weak. For some rows the clone size is stated as once, few or many, or as a class when expanded; others skip it.

>TRBV15|.|TRBJ1-4|.
CATSRQANEKLFF
TGTGCCACCAGCAGGCAGGCGAATGAAAAACTGTTTTTT
>TRBV28|.|TRBJ1-6|.
CASSSGPSALHF
TGTGCCAGCAGTTCTGGGCCTTCGGCCCTCCACTTT
>TRBV7-2|.|TRBJ2-7|.
CASSLRHQDEQYF
TGTGCCAGCAGCTTAAGACACCAGGACGAGCAGTACTTC
>TRBV9|.|TRBJ2-7|.
CASSVAGSAYEQYF
TGTGCCAGCAGCGTAGCCGGGTCCGCCTACGAGCAGTACTTC
>TRBV7-2|.|TRBJ1-3|.
CASSRISGDRTHSGNTIYF
TGTGCCAGCAGCCGGATCAGCGGAGACAGGACCCATTCTGGAAACACCATATATTTT
>TRBV30|.|TRBJ1-5|once
CAWSVLTGSQPQHF
TGTGCCTGGAGTGTACTAACAGGGAGTCAGCCCCAGCATTTT
>TRBV21-1|.|TRBJ2-1|.
CASSKECGGRSYNEQFF
TGTGCCAGCAGCAAAGAGTGCGGGGGCCGCTCCTACAATGAGCAGTTCTTC
>TRBV5-4|.|TRBJ2-7|.
CASSPGGGRTYEQYF
TGTGCCAGCTCCCCAGGAGGGGGCAGAACCTACGAGCAGTACTTC
>TRBV9|TRBD2|TRBJ2-3|.
CASSIRLAGVTDTQYF
TGTGCCAGCAGCATTCGACTAGCGGGAGTCACAGATACGCAGTATTTT
>TRBV4-1|.|TRBJ1-6|.
CASSQAGRQNSPLHF
TGCGCCAGCAGCCAAGCGGGTAGGCAGAATTCACCCCTCCACTTT
>TRBV3-1/TRBV3-2|.|TRBJ2-7|.
CASSHLTGTLPSFPLSYEQYF
TGTGCCAGCAGCCACTTAACAGGGACCCTTCCCTCCTTTCCCCTTTCCTACGAGCAGTACTTC
>TRBV6-2/TRBV6-3|.|TRBJ2-2|.
CASSYARQAPLTGELFF
TGTGCCAGCAGTTACGCCCGTCAGGCCCCTTTAACCGGGGAGCTGTTTTTT
>TRBV3-1/TRBV3-2|TRBD2|TRBJ2-3|once
CASSPGLALGTDTQYF
TGTGCCAGCAGCCCGGGACTAGCCCTAGGCACAGATACGCAGTATTTT
>TRBV27|.|TRBJ2-3|.
CASSLSDFGTRGLGGTDTQYF
TGTGCCAGCAGTTTATCGGACTTCGGGACTAGGGGGCTAGGGGGCACAGATACGCAGTATTTT
>TRBV7-9|.|TRBJ2-1|once
CASSPQDNEQFF
TGTGCCAGCAGCCCCCAGGACAATGAGCAGTTCTTC
>TRBV2|TRBD1|TRBJ1-2|.
CASSGTGNGYTF
TGTGCCAGCAGTGGGACAGGGAATGGCTACACCTTC
>TRBV28|.|TRBJ1-5|.
CASSFERGLGNQPQHF
TGTGCCAGCAGTTTCGAGCGGGGGTTAGGCAATCAGCCCCAGCATTTT
>TRBV13|TRBD1|TRBJ2-2|.
CASSLPDRVNTGELFF
TGTGCCAGCAGCTTGCCGGACAGGGTGAACACCGGGGAGCTGTTTTTT
>TRBV5-3|.|TRBJ2-4|.
CARSLALVDAKNIQYF
TGTGCCAGAAGCTTGGCGCTAGTAGATGCCAAAAACATTCAGTACTTC
>TRBV9|.|TRBJ2-5|.
CASSVSGAGETQYF
TGTGCCAGCAGCGTGTCAGGGGCTGGAGAGACCCAGTACTTC
>TRBV3-1/TRBV3-2|TRBD1|TRBJ1-1|.
CASSLTGGTFTEAFF
TGTGCCAGCAGCCTGACAGGGGGCACCTTTACTGAAGCTTTCTTT
>TRBV25-1|TRBD1|TRBJ1-2|once
CASKLSLRRGLANYGYTF
TGTGCCAGCAAGTTGAGTTTACGCAGGGGGTTAGCTAACTATGGCTACACCTTC
>TRBV29-1|.|TRBJ2-7|.
CSASQDSQAYEQYF
TGCAGCGCCTCCCAGGACAGTCAAGCCTACGAGCAGTACTTC
>TRBV29-1|.|TRBJ1-1|once
CSVVGQRNTEAFF
TGCAGCGTTGTAGGACAGAGGAACACTGAAGCTTTCTTT
>TRBV3-1/TRBV3-2|.|TRBJ1-1|.
CASSQVGGKYRVNTEAFF
TGTGCCAGCAGCCAAGTGGGGGGGAAATACAGGGTGAACACTGAAGCTTTCTTT